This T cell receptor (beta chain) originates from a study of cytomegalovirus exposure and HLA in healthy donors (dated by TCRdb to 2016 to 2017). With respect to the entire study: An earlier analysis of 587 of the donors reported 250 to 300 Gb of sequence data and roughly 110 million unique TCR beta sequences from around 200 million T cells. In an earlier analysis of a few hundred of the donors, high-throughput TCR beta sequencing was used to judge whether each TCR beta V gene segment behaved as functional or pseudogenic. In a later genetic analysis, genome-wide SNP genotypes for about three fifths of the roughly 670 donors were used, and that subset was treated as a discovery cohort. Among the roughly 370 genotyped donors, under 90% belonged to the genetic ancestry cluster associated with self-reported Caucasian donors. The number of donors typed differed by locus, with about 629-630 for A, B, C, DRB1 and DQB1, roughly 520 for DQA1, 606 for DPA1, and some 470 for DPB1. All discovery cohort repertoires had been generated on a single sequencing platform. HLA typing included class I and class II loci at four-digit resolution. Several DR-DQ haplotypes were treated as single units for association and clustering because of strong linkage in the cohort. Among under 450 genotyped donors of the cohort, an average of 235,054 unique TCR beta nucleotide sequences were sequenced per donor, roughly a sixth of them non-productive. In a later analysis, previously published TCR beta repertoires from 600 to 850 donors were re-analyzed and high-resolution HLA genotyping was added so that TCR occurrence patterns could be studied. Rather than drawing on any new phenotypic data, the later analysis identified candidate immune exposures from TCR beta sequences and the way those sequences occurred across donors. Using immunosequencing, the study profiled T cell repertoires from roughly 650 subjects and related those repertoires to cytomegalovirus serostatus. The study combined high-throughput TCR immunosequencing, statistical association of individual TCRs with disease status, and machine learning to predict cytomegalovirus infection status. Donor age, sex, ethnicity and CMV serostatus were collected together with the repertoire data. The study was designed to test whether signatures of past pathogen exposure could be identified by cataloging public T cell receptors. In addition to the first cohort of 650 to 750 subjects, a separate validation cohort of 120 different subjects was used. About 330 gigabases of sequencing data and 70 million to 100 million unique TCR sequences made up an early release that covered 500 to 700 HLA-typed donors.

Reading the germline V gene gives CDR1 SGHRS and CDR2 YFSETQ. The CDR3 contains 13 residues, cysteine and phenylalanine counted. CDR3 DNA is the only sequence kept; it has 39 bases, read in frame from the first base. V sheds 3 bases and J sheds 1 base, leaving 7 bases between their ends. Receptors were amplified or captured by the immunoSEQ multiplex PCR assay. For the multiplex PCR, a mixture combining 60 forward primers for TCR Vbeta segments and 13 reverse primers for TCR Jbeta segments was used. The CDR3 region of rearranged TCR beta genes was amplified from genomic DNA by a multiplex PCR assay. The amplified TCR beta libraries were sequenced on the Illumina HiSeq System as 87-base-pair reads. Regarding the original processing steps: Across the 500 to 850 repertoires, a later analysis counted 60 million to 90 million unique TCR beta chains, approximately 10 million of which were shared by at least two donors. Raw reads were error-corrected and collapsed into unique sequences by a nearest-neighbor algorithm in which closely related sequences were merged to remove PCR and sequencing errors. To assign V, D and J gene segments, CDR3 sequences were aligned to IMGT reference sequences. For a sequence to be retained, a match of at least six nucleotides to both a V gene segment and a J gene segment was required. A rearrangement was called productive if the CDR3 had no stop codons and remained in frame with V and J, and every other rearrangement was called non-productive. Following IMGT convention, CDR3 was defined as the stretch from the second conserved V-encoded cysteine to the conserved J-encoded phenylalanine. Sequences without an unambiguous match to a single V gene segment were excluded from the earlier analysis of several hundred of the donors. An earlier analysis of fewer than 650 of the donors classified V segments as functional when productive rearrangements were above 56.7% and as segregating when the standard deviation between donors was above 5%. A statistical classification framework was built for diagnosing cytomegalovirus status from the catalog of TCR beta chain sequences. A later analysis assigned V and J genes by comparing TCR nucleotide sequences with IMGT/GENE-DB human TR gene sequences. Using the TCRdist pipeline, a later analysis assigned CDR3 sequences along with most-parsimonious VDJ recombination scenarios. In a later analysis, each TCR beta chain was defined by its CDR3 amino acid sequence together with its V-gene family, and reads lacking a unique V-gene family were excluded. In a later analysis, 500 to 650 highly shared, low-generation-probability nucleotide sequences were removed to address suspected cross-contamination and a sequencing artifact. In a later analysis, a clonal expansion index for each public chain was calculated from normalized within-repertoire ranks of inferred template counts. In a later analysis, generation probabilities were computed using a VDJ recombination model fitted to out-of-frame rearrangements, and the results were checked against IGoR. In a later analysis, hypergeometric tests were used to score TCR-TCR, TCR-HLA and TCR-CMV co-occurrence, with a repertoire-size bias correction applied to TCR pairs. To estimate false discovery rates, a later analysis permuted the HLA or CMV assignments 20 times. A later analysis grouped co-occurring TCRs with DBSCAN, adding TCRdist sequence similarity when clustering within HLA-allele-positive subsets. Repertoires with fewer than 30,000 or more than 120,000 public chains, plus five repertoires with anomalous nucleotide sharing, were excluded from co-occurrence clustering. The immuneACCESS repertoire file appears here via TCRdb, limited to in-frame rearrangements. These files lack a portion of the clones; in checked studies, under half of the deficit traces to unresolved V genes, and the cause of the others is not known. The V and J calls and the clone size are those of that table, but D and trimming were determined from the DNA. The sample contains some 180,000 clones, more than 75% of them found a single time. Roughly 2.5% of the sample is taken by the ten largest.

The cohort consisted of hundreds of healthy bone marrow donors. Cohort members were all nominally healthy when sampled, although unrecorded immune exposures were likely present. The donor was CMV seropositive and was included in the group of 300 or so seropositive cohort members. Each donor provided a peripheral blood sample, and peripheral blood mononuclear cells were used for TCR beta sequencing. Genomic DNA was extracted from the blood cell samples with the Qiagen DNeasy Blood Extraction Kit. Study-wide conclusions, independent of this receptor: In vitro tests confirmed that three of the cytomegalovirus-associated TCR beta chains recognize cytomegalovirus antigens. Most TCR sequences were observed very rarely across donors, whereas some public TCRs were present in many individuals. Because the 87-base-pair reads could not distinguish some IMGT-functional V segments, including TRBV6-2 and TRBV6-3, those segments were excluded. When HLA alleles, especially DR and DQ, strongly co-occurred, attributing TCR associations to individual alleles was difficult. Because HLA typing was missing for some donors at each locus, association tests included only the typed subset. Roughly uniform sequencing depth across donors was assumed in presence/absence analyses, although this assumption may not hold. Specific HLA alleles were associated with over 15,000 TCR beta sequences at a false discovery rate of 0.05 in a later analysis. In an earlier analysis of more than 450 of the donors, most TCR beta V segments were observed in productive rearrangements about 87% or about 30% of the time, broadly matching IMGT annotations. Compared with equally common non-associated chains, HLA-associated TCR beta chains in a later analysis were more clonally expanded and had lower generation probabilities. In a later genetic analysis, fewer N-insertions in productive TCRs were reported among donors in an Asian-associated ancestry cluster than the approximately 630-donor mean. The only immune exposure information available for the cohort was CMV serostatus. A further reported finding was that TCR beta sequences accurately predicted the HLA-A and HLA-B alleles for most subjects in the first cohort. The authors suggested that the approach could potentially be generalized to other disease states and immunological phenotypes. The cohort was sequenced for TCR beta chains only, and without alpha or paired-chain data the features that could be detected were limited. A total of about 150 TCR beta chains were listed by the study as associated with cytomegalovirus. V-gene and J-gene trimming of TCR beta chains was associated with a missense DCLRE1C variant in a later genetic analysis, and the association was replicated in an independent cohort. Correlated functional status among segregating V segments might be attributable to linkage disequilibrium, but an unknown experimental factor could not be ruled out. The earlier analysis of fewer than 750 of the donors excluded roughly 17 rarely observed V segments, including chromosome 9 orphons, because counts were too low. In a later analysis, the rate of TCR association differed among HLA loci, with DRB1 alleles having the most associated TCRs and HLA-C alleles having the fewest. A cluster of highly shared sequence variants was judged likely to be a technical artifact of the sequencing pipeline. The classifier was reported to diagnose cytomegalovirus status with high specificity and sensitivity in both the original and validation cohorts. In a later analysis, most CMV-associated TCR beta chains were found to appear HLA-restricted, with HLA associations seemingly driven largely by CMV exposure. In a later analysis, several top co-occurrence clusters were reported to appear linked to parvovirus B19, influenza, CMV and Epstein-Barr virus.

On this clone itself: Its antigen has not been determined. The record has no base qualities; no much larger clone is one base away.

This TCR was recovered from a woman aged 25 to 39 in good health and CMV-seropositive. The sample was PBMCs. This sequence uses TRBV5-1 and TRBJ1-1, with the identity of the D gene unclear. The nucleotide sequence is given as TGCGCCAGCAGCTCTGACACGAACACTGAAGCTTTCTTT. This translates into CASSSDTNTEAFF.